This T cell receptor beta chain was identified in a study of Ad26.COV2.S vaccination and SARS-CoV-2 variants. Overall study context: Ad26.COV2.S arm of COV1001 included the donor. General study findings and limits: Placebo recipients had lower spike-specific TCR breadth than vaccine recipients.

Comments on this clone: No antigen is known for it.

Treatment noted: some 20 received Ad26.COV2.S at low or high dose, single or two shots; roughly 5 received placebo; per-sample allocation not given. Following the first vaccine or placebo injection, samples were taken on day 63. A Boston donor was an adult aged 18-55 years. Generated by immunoSEQ multiplex PCR, the TCRdb table keeps only in-frame clones and is missing some. There are 300,000 to 350,000 clones in the sample; about 89% occur only once, and approximately 5% lies in the top ten. The CDR3 loop spans 15 amino acids. Germline CDR1 is SEHNR and CDR2 is FQNEAQ (reference sequence). Losses at the gene ends were 4 bases for V and 5 bases for J; bases not matched to a gene: 8.

This rearrangement joins TRBV7-9 to TRBJ2-7, with 10 bases identical to TRBD1. This sequence was found in a person aged 18-60 years who received the Ad26.COV2.S COVID-19 vaccine or a placebo. The material sequenced was peripheral blood, taken in a trial of Ad26.COV2.S vaccine versus placebo. CDR3 protein: CASSWTGGTFNEQYF. The CDR3 coding sequence is TGTGCCAGCAGCTGGACAGGGGGAACATTCAACGAGCAGTACTTC.